The following is a T cell receptor (beta chain) sequence with its context. Its antigen remains unknown. TCRdb's table, derived via immunoSEQ multiplex PCR, lists solely in-frame clones and lacks some. This table has some 80,000 clones, over 85% appearing once. These data originate in a study of OX40 agonist ivuxolimab in advanced cancers. Findings and caveats of the study: CD8+ T cells averaged more expanded clones than CD4+.

Sampled blood was obtained at baseline, cycle 4 day 1, and cycle 7 day 1. The length of the CDR3 is 17 residues. The V end was cut by 6 bases, the J end by 12 bases, with 29 bases between. Looked up from germline, CDR1 is SNHLY and CDR2 is FYNNEI. The material was CD4+ or CD8+ T cells sorted from blood, obtained in a trial of the OX40 agonist ivuxolimab. The sequence was obtained from an adult with an advanced solid tumor such as melanoma, head and neck, liver or kidney cancer. V is TRBV2 and J is TRBJ2-2; D is possibly TRBD2 (6 bases). CDR3 coding DNA: TGTGCCAGCAGCCAACAAATCCCGAACGTGGGAGGAGTAAAGCTGTTTTTT. Protein sequence: CASSQQIPNVGGVKLFF.